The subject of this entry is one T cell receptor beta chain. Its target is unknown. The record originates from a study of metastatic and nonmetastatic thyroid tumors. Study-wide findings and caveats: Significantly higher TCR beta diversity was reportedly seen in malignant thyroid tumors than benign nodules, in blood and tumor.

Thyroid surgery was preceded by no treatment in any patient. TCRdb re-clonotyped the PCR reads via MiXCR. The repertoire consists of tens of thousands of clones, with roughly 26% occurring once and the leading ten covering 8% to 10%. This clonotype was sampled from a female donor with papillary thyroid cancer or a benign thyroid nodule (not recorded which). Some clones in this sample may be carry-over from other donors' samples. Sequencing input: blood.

The CDR3 DNA reads as TGTGCCAGTAGTATTGGTCTATTTTCTGTCGAGCTGTTTTTT. This codes for CASSIGLFSVELFF. The chain is built from TRBV19 and TRBJ2-2; D is undetermined. Germline CDR1 is LNHDA and CDR2 is SQIVND (reference sequence). This CDR3 has 14 residues. Trimming removed 3 bases at V and 11 bases at J, with 16 bases between.